Below, 26 T cell receptor beta chains from the same sample are listed, as sequenced in a study of a mutant IDH1 vaccine in newly diagnosed glioma. Sequencing used immunoSEQ multiplex PCR; TCRdb keeps in-frame clones, though not all of them. The table records fewer than 55,000 clones, 65% of them present only once. For these receptors, no antigen is known. The time point denotes: week 47, end of study. Vaccine doses each comprised 300 ug of mutant IDH1 20-mer peptide, with topical imiquimod. The specimen comprised peripheral blood mononuclear cells (PBMCs), sampled from a glioma patient whose treatment included an IDH1 peptide vaccine. The receptors were gathered from a man aged 35-49 years with glioma. Some clones in this sample may be carry-over from other donors' samples.

This clone was seen more than once but under ten times. The gene calls are TRBV5-4 and TRBJ2-7, with TRBD1 matching over 7 bases. Germline assignment: CDR1 SGHNT and CDR2 YYREEE (reference sequence). The CDR3 is 15 residues long. V lost 2 bases, J lost 3 bases, and 8 bases stayed unmatched. CDR3 protein: CASSFRGQSIYEQYF. The CDR3 nucleotides read TGTGCCAGCAGCTTCCGGGGACAGTCCATCTACGAGCAGTACTTC. Full variable domain (rest looked up from reference TRBV5-4 and TRBJ2-7): ETGVTQSPTHLIKTRGQQVTLRCSSQSGHNTVSWYQQALGQGPQFIFQYYREEENGRGNFPPRFSGLQFPNYSSELNVNALELDDSALYLCASSFRGQSIYEQYFGPGTRLTVT.

V usage is TRBV6-6 and J usage is TRBJ2-7; a possible D gene is TRBD1 (5 bases). Trimming stripped 4 bases from V and 3 bases from J, with 7 bases between. Germline values: CDR1 MNHNY, CDR2 SVGAGI (reference sequence). This CDR3 contains 12 residues. The CDR3 DNA sequence: TGTGCCAGCAGTTCAGGGAACTACGAGCAGTACTTC. Translation: CASSSGNYEQYF.

CDR3 amino acids: CASSLRPNDRNQPQHF. CDR3 DNA: TGCGCCAGCAGCTTGAGACCGAACGATCGCAATCAGCCCCAGCATTTT. The J gene is TRBJ1-5, the V gene TRBV5-1, with D uncertain. Germline lookup yields CDR1 SGHRS and CDR2 YFSETQ. Trimming cost V 1 base and J 2 bases, with 13 bases left between them. CDR3 length: 16 amino acids.

This sequence joins TRBV2 and TRBJ2-5; D is ambiguous. Germline CDR1 is SNHLY and CDR2 is FYNNEI. V lost 4 bases and J 5 bases, leaving 5 bases between the germline ends. This CDR3 is 11 amino acids long. The CDR3 DNA is TGTGCCAGCAGTGTTCGGGAGACCCAGTACTTC. Encoded protein: CASSVRETQYF.

This chain links TRBV9 with TRBJ2-1, with 10 bases that match TRBD1. CDR1 and CDR2 from the germline V gene are SGDLS and YYNGEE. V shed 0 bases, J shed 0 bases, and the junction held 3 bases outside the gene matches. CDR3 size: 17 residues. CDR3 region: CASSVGQGASSYNEQFF. The CDR3, as DNA: TGTGCCAGCAGCGTAGGACAGGGGGCGAGCTCCTACAATGAGCAGTTCTTC.

V is TRBV30 and J is TRBJ2-3; D might be TRBD1 (5 bases). The CDR3 totals 14 residues. Germline-derived CDR1 and CDR2 are GTSNPN and SVGIG (reference sequence). Trimming removed 5 bases from V and 1 base from J, with 13 bases in between. This CDR3 reads CAWAWGEGTDTQYF. Written as DNA, the CDR3 is TGTGCCTGGGCCTGGGGCGAAGGCACAGATACGCAGTATTTT.

The chain uses TRBV12-5 and TRBJ2-1, with 9 bases matching TRBD1. Trimming cost V 4 bases and J 9 bases; bases outside gene matches: 10. Germline V gene sequence: CDR1 LGHNT, CDR2 FRNRAP. CDR3 size: 15 residues. CDR3 sequence reads: CASGSQTGGWSEQFF. The CDR3 DNA reads TGTGCTAGTGGTTCTCAGACAGGGGGATGGAGTGAGCAGTTCTTC.

The V and J genes are TRBV29-1 and TRBJ2-5, with 7 nucleotides matching TRBD2. This CDR3 has 13 residues. V was pared by 4 bases and J by 5 bases, with 7 bases of the junction left unmatched. Germline values: CDR1 SQVTM, CDR2 ANQGSEA. In DNA form, the CDR3 reads TGCAGCGTTGCTGTCGGCGGGGGTGAGACCCAGTACTTC. This encodes CSVAVGGGETQYF. The full variable domain, in which reference TRBV29-1 and TRBJ2-5 provide the parts outside the CDR3, is SAVISQKPSRDICQRGTSLTIQCQVDSQVTMMFWYRQQPGQSLTLIATANQGSEATYESGFVIDKFPISRPNLTFSTLTVSNMSPEDSSIYLCSVAVGGGETQYFGPGTRLLVL.

The J gene is TRBJ2-1, the V gene TRBV2, with TRBD1 as a possible D gene (6 bases). CDR1 is SNHLY and CDR2 is FYNNEI in the germline V gene. Trimming stripped 5 bases from V and 7 bases from J, with 15 bases between. CDR3 length: 14 residues. The CDR3 nucleotides read TGTGCCAGCAGTTCGGGCAGGGGCTGGAATGAGCAGTTCTTC. It codes for CASSSGRGWNEQFF.

This clone was counted only a few times. This chain links TRBV7-9 with TRBJ1-1; TRBD1 might be the D (6 bases). The CDR3 spans 14 residues. The V gene lost 3 bases and the J gene lost 1 base, with 9 bases spanning the gap. CDR1 SEHNR and CDR2 FQNEAQ come from the germline V gene (reference sequence). As DNA, the CDR3 is TGTGCCAGCAGCTTCGGGGGCGCGAACACTGAAGCTTTCTTT. Translating gives CASSFGGANTEAFF. Based on the CDR3 plus reference TRBV7-9 and TRBJ1-1, the full variable domain is DTGVSQNPRHKITKRGQNVTFRCDPISEHNRLYWYRQTLGQGPEFLTYFQNEAQLEKSRLLSDRFSAERPKGSFSTLEIQRTEQGDSAMYLCASSFGGANTEAFFGQGTRLTVV.

This chain joins TRBV2 and TRBJ2-2; D tentatively fits TRBD1 or TRBD2 (6 bases each). Germline V gives CDR1 SNHLY, CDR2 FYNNEI. The CDR3 totals 16 residues. Trimming took 4 bases from V and 4 from J, leaving 16 bases between them. The CDR3 spells CASSGLGGLATGELFF. CDR3 bases: TGTGCCAGCAGTGGCCTGGGGGGCCTGGCCACCGGGGAGCTGTTTTTT.

The chain couples TRBV29-1 to TRBJ2-7; D possibly corresponds to TRBD1 (6 bases). The CDR3 totals 14 residues. The germline gives CDR1 SQVTM, CDR2 ANQGSEA. The germline V and J ends were trimmed by 4 bases and 2 bases, with 15 bases remaining between them. The DNA for the CDR3 is TGCAGCGTTGGGACGGACAGTAACACCTACGAGCAGTACTTC. Encoded protein: CSVGTDSNTYEQYF.

A single count supports this clone. The chain couples TRBV2 to TRBJ1-2, with a weak D call TRBD1 (5 bases). The length of the CDR3 is 14 residues. Germline V gene lookup returns CDR1 SNHLY and CDR2 FYNNEI. V was clipped by 8 bases and J by 3 bases, with 16 bases between them. The CDR3, as DNA: TGTGCCAGCGCCCCGGGAGGGGATGACTATGGCTACACCTTC. Protein sequence: CASAPGGDDYGYTF. Complete variable domain (other parts from reference TRBV2 and TRBJ1-2): EPEVTQTPSHQVTQMGQEVILRCVPISNHLYFYWYRQILGQKVEFLVSFYNNEISEKSEIFDDQFSVERPDGSNFTLKIRSTKLEDSAMYFCASAPGGDDYGYTFGSGTRLTVV.

This chain links TRBV27 with TRBJ2-7; TRBD1 matches at 8 bases. J lost 7 bases, V lost 6 bases, and 8 bases had no gene match. Germline lookup yields CDR1 MNHEY and CDR2 SMNVEV (reference sequence). CDR3 length: 13 amino acids. CDR3 coding DNA: TGTGCCAGCAGGACAGGGGTAGGGGGGGAGCAGTACTTC. Translated: CASRTGVGGEQYF.

The V gene is TRBV5-1, the J gene TRBJ1-2; unclear D gene. CDR3 length: 12 residues. Germline V gene sequence: CDR1 SGHRS, CDR2 YFSETQ. V shed 4 bases and J shed 7 bases, with 11 bases lying between them. The CDR3 loop is CASSPTVGGYTF. CDR3 in DNA: TGCGCCAGCAGCCCCACAGTGGGTGGCTACACCTTC.

This clone was detected only a few times. The genes are TRBV27 and TRBJ2-7; maybe TRBD1 (5 bases). This CDR3 is built from 14 residues. V lost 3 bases to trimming and J lost 3 bases, with 12 bases between them. Per the germline V gene, CDR1 is MNHEY and CDR2 is SMNVEV (reference sequence). This CDR3 is CASSLQGPIYEQYF. Here the CDR3 DNA reads TGTGCCAGCAGTTTGCAGGGCCCCATCTACGAGCAGTACTTC.

The rearrangement uses TRBV21-1 and TRBJ1-2; the table's D call TRBD1 went unverified against the DNA. TRBV21-1 is reported as a pseudogene. CDR3 length equals 14 residues. The CDR3 DNA follows: TGTGCCAGCAGCGCGGGACAGGGACCCTATGGCTACACCTTC. Its protein is CASSAGQGPYGYTF.

This chain connects TRBV7-8 to TRBJ2-1; D not certain. Trimming removed 3 bases from V and 6 bases from J, with 6 bases in between. Germline lookup yields CDR1 SGHVS and CDR2 FQNEAQ. The CDR3 totals 12 residues. This CDR3 is CASSFAGNEQFF. The CDR3 region has the DNA TGTGCCAGCAGCTTTGCTGGCAATGAGCAGTTCTTC.

V usage is TRBV5-4 and J usage is TRBJ1-2; possibly TRBD1 for D (5 bases). The CDR3 is 15 amino acids. CDR1 is SGHNT and CDR2 is YYREEE in the germline V gene (reference sequence). Trimming shortened V by 3 bases and J by 2 bases, and 14 bases separated the two germline ends. CDR3 amino acids: CASSSSRDGNYGYTF. Written as DNA, the CDR3 is TGTGCCAGCAGCTCCTCCCGGGACGGCAACTATGGCTACACCTTC.

J is TRBJ1-5 and V is TRBV9; 8 nucleotides line up with TRBD1. Germline V lookup: CDR1 SGDLS, CDR2 YYNGEE. CDR3 size: 17 residues. J gave up 0 bases and V 4 bases, and 9 bases lay outside the gene matches. The CDR3: CASSIRTGPSSNQPQHF. Here the CDR3 DNA reads TGTGCCAGCAGCATTCGGACAGGGCCATCTAGCAATCAGCCCCAGCATTTT.

This clone was detected a few times. The chain has TRBV5-1 and TRBJ2-5; D gene unclear. V lost 1 base, J lost 4 bases, and 14 bases lay in between. The germline V gene encodes CDR1 SGHRS and CDR2 YFSETQ. CDR3 length: 15 residues. CDR3 residues: CASSLTTGPPETQYF. The CDR3 bases are TGCGCCAGCAGCTTGACGACCGGACCCCCAGAGACCCAGTACTTC. Together with reference TRBV5-1 and TRBJ2-5, the CDR3 gives the full variable domain: KAGVTQTPRYLIKTRGQQVTLSCSPISGHRSVSWYQQTPGQGLQFLFEYFSETQRNKGNFPGRFSGRQFSNSRSEMNVSTLELGDSALYLCASSLTTGPPETQYFGPGTRLLVL.

This clone was recorded once. The chain carries TRBV13 and TRBJ2-5, with D maybe TRBD2 (7 bases). Germline V gene sequence: CDR1 PRHDT, CDR2 FYEKMQ (reference sequence). The V end was cut by 6 bases, the J end by 5 bases, with 19 bases between. The CDR3 spans 15 residues. The CDR3 region is CASSISGRGPETQYF. In DNA, the CDR3 is TGTGCCAGCAGTATTAGTGGGCGGGGGCCGGAGACCCAGTACTTC.

V and J are TRBV30 and TRBJ2-3, with TRBD2 matching 8 bases. The CDR3 runs 14 residues. Germline V gene data show CDR1 as GTSNPN and CDR2 as SVGIG (reference sequence). J gave up 10 bases and V 8 bases, and 17 bases lay outside the gene matches. CDR3: CAVHGGATAGAQYF. The CDR3 DNA is TGTGCCGTACACGGGGGGGCCACCGCCGGGGCGCAGTATTTT.

The chain carries TRBV27 and TRBJ2-1; 7 nucleotides agree with TRBD1. The ends lost 2 bases at V and 3 bases at J; junction bases unmatched: 1. In germline, CDR1 is MNHEY, CDR2 SMNVEV (reference sequence). This CDR3 is 14 amino acids long. The CDR3 DNA reads as TGTGCCAGCAGTTTAGGGGACAGCTACAATGAGCAGTTCTTC. Protein: CASSLGDSYNEQFF.

The V and J genes are TRBV5-1 and TRBJ1-5; the D gene is possibly TRBD1 (6 bases). This CDR3 is 14 amino acids long. Trimming stripped 1 base from V and 6 bases from J, with 11 bases between. Germline V gene data show CDR1 as SGHRS and CDR2 as YFSETQ. CDR3 protein: CASSLSGGPQPQHF. The CDR3 DNA is TGCGCCAGCAGCTTGTCGGGGGGCCCTCAGCCCCAGCATTTT.

This clone was seen more than once but under ten times. V and J are TRBV29-1 and TRBJ1-5; D gene ambiguous. V shed 4 bases and J shed 4 bases, with 8 bases lying between them. The CDR3 loop spans 12 amino acids. Per the germline V gene, CDR1 is SQVTM and CDR2 is ANQGSEA. The CDR3 sequence: CSVATENQPQHF. The CDR3 DNA reads TGCAGCGTTGCCACAGAAAATCAGCCCCAGCATTTT.